A selection of T cell receptor beta chains follows, all from one sample in a study of TIL therapy for anti-PD-1-resistant metastatic lung cancer. Produced via immunoSEQ multiplex PCR; TCRdb's table is partial and in-frame only. In the table there are about 49,000 clones, approximately 79% of which are singletons. Sequencing was performed on blood, taken at baseline. These receptors were obtained from a man between 65 and 85 years old with non-small cell lung cancer. Both conserved end residues are part of each CDR3. Each record gives: V gene, D gene, J gene, clone size, CDR3 length, CDR3 DNA, CDR3 protein. A D gene is named only where the DNA matches it firmly. Size is stated for part of the rows, as once, few or many counts, or as a class when the clone is expanded.

>TRBV18|NA|TRBJ2-7|NA|13
TGTGCCAGCTCCGAGGGAGTAAGCTACGAGCAGTACTTC
CASSEGVSYEQYF
>TRBV7-9|TRBD2|TRBJ2-7|once|14
TGTGCCAGCAGCCCGCGGACTAGCGGGAACGAGCAGTACTTC
CASSPRTSGNEQYF
>TRBV29-1|TRBD2|TRBJ2-1|NA|15
TGCAGCGTTGGGGGGAGACTAGCACCTCACAATGAGCAGTTCTTC
CSVGGRLAPHNEQFF
>TRBV19|TRBD1|TRBJ2-3|NA|15
TGTGCCAGTAGTCTCGGACAGGTTCGCACAGATACGCAGTATTTT
CASSLGQVRTDTQYF
>TRBV29-1|TRBD2|TRBJ2-1|once|14
TGCAGCGTTGAGGGTAGCGGGAGTCCTGCTGAGCAGTTCTTC
CSVEGSGSPAEQFF
>TRBV12-5|NA|TRBJ1-1|few|14
TGTGCTAGTGGTTCAGGACAGATGAACACTGAAGCTTTCTTT
CASGSGQMNTEAFF
>TRBV28|TRBD1|TRBJ2-2|NA|13
TGTGCCAGCATTCCAGGGGGCACCGGGGAGCTGTTTTTT
CASIPGGTGELFF
>TRBV7-2|NA|TRBJ2-5|NA|15
TGTGCCAGCAGCGCTCTGCTGACGGTTCAAGAGACCCAGTACTTC
CASSALLTVQETQYF
>TRBV5-1|NA|TRBJ2-1|NA|16
TGCGCCAGCAGCTTGGCAGGTAGCTCAACCTACAATGAGCAGTTCTTC
CASSLAGSSTYNEQFF
>TRBV5-4|TRBD2|TRBJ2-7|NA|16
TGTGCCAGCAGCTTGGCGGGACTAGCGGGCTCCTACGAGCAGTACTTC
CASSLAGLAGSYEQYF
>TRBV11-2|TRBD2|TRBJ2-2|NA|15
TGTGCCAGCAGCTTAGATGGGGCTAGCGGCGGGGAGCTGTTTTTT
CASSLDGASGGELFF
>TRBV9|TRBD2|TRBJ2-1|few|14
TGTGCCAGCAGCTTAGCGGGAGGGCTCAATGAGCAGTTCTTC
CASSLAGGLNEQFF
>TRBV25-1|NA|TRBJ2-1|NA|14
TGTGCCAGCAGTGAATTTGGAGGGATCGATGAGCAGTTCTTC
CASSEFGGIDEQFF
>TRBV27|NA|TRBJ2-3|NA|11
TGTGCCAGCAGTTTAAAGGGAACGCAGTATTTT
CASSLKGTQYF
>TRBV7-8|TRBD1|TRBJ1-2|NA|14
TGTGCCAGCAGCTTGGGGCGACAGGGGGATGGCTACACCTTC
CASSLGRQGDGYTF
>TRBV15|TRBD2|TRBJ2-5|NA|14
TGTGCCACCTCAATAGCGGGAGAGTTGGAGACCCAGTACTTC
CATSIAGELETQYF
>TRBV4-2|NA|TRBJ2-7|NA|15
TGTGCCAGCAGCCAAGGTATCCGAGCAGGCTACGAGCAGTACTTC
CASSQGIRAGYEQYF
>TRBV6-5|NA|TRBJ1-5|NA|15
TGTGCCAGCAGTTCCGACAGTAGTAGCAATCAGCCCCAGCATTTT
CASSSDSSSNQPQHF
>TRBV10-3|NA|TRBJ2-3|NA|14
TGTGCCATCAGTAGCGTATATAGCACAGATACGCAGTATTTT
CAISSVYSTDTQYF
>TRBV11-2|NA|TRBJ2-2|NA|15
TGTGCCAGCAGCTCCTGGGTGCCGGGGACCGGGGAGCTGTTTTTT
CASSSWVPGTGELFF
>TRBV6-5|NA|TRBJ1-2|NA|14
TGTGCCAGCAGGGAATGGACAGACGAGTATGGCTACACCTTC
CASREWTDEYGYTF
>TRBV5-6|TRBD1|TRBJ1-1|few|16
TGTGCCAGCAGCTACCCGGGACAGGGAACGAACACTGAAGCTTTCTTT
CASSYPGQGTNTEAFF
>TRBV7-9|NA|TRBJ2-7|NA|13
TGTGCCAGCAGCTTAACTACACCCTACGAGCAGTACTTC
CASSLTTPYEQYF
>TRBV28|TRBD2|TRBJ2-7|NA|18
TGTGCCAGCAGCCGTCCCGGGACTAGCGGGAGAGATCCTCGCGAGCAGTACTTC
CASSRPGTSGRDPREQYF